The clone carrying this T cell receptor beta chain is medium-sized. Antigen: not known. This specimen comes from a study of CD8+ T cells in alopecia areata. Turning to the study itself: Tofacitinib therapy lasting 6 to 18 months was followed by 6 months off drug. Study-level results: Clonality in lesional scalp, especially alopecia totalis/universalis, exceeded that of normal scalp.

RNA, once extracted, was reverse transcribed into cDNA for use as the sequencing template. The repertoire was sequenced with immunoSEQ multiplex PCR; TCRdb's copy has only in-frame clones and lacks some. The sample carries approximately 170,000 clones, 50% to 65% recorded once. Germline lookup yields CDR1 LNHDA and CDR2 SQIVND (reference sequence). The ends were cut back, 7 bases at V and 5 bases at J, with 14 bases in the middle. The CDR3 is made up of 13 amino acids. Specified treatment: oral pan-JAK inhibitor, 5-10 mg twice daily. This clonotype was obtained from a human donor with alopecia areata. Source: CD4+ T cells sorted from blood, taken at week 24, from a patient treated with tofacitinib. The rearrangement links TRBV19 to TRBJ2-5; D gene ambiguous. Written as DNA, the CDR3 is TGTGCCAGTACTCAGACCCCGGGTGAGACCCAGTACTTC. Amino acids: CASTQTPGETQYF. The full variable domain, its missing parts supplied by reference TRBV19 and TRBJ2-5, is DGGITQSPKYLFRKEGQNVTLSCEQNLNHDAMYWYRQDPGQGLRLIYYSQIVNDFQKGDIAEGYSVSREKKESFPLTVTSAQKNPTAFYLCASTQTPGETQYFGPGTRLLVL.